This record looks at one TCR beta chain sequence and its context. Its target is unknown. Unique molecular identifiers were used in preparing the TCRbeta library. Using its own MiXCR run on the PCR reads, TCRdb lists one record per CDR3 protein. The sample has about 980,000 distinct CDR3 sequences, about 31% seen once. The trim removed 5 bases at V and 2 bases at J, leaving 9 bases unmatched. The CDR3 runs 16 residues. Germline-derived CDR1 and CDR2 are MDHEN and SYDVKM. This entry belongs to a study of T-cell reconstitution after alpha-beta-depleted transplantation in children. General study points: Roughly two months post-transplant, alpha-beta T cells reportedly originated from several hundred graft clones that had expanded. Fresh T-cell production supplied most of the T-cell counts and diversity seen one year after transplant. The study traced high day-60 TCRbeta diversity in some patients to surviving recipient T cells and thymic progenitors.

The chain couples TRBV28 to TRBJ2-3, with 8 bases lining up with TRBD1. The sequencing here drew on PBMCs, mostly from graft donor cells, taken 360 days after TCRalphabeta/CD19-depleted stem cell transplant. The receptor's source is a boy less than two years old who had a stem cell transplant for SCID, so the T cells may come from the graft donor. CDR3 loop: CASSPSDRAFTDTQYF. The CDR3, as DNA: TGTGCCAGCAGTCCTTCGGACAGGGCCTTCACAGATACGCAGTATTTT.